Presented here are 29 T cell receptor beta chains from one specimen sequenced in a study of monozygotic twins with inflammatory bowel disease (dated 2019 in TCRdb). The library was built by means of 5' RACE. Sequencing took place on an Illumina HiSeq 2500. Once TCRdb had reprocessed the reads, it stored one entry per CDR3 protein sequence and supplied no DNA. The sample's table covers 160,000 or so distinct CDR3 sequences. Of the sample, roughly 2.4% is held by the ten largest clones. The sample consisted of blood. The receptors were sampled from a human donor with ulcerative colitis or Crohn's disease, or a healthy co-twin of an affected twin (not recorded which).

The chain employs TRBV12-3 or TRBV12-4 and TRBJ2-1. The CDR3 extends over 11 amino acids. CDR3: CASSWAEEQFF.

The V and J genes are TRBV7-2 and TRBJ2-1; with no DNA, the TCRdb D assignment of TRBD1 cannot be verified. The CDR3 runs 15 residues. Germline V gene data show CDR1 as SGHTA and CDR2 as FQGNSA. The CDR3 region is CASSPKGQRNNEQFF.

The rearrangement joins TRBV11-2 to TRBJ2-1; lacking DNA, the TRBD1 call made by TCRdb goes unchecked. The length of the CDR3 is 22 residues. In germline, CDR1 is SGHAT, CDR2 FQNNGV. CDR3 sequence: CASSLVHVGQGVVGVPHNEQFF. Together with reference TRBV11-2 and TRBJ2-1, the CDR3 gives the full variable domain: EAGVAQSPRYKIIEKRQSVAFWCNPISGHATLYWYQQILGQGPKLLIQFQNNGVVDDSQLPKDRFSAERLKGVDSTLKIQPAKLEDSAVYLCASSLVHVGQGVVGVPHNEQFFGPGTRLTVL.

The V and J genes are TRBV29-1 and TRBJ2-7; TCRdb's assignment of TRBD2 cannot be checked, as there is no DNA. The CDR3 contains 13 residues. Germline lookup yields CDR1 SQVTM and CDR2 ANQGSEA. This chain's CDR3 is CSVRGGETYEQYF.

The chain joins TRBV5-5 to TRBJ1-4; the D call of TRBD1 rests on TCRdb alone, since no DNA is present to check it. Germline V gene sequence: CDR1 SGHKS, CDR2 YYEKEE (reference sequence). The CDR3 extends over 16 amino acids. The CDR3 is CASSSRTDATNEKLFF.

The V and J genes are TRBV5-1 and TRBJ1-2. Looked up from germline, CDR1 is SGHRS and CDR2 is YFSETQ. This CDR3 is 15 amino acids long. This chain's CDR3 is CASSPDGEGNYGYTF. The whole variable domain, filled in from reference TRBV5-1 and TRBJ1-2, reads KAGVTQTPRYLIKTRGQQVTLSCSPISGHRSVSWYQQTPGQGLQFLFEYFSETQRNKGNFPGRFSGRQFSNSRSEMNVSTLELGDSALYLCASSPDGEGNYGYTFGSGTRLTVV.

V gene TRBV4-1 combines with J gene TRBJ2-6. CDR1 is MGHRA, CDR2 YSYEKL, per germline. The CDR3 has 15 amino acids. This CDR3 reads CASSQDNSGANVLTF.

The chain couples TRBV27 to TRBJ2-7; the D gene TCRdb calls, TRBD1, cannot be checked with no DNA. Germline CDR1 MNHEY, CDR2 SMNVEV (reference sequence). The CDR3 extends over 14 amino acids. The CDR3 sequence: CASSFQADRDEQYF.

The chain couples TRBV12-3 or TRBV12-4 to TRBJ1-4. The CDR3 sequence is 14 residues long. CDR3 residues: CASGSHSGNEKLFF.

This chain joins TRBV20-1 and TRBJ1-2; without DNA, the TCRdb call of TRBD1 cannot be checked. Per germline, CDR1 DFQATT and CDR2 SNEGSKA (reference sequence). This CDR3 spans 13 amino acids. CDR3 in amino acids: CSANRGWGYGYTF.

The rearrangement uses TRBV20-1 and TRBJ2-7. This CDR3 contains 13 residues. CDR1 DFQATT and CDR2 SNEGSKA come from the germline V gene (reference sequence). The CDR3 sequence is CSARDITAYEQYF.

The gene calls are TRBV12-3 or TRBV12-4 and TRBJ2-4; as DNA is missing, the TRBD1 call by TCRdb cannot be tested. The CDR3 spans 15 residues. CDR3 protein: CASSPAGGAKNIQYF.

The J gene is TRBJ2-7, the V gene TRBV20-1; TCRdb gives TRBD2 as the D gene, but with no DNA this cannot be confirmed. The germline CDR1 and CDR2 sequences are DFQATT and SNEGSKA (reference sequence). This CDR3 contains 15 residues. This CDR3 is CSATASGEGIYEQYF.

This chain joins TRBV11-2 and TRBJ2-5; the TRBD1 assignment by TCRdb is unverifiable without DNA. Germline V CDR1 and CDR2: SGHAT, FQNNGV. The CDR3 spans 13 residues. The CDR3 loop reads CASSLQPGETQYF. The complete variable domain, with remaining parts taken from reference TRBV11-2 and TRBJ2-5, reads EAGVAQSPRYKIIEKRQSVAFWCNPISGHATLYWYQQILGQGPKLLIQFQNNGVVDDSQLPKDRFSAERLKGVDSTLKIQPAKLEDSAVYLCASSLQPGETQYFGPGTRLLVL.

The CDR3: CASSLRWVTQETQYF. The chain recombines TRBV7-8 with TRBJ2-5. The V gene's germline CDR1 is SGHVS and CDR2 FQNEAQ. CDR3 size: 15 residues.

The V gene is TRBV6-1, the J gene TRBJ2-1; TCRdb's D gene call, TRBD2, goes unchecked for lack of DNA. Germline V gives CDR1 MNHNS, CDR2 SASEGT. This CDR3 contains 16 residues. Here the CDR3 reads CASTLLAGGPGNEQFF.

CDR3: CASSSIETQYF. This chain uses TRBV28 with TRBJ2-5. CDR1 is MDHEN and CDR2 is SYDVKM in the germline V gene. The CDR3 is made up of 11 amino acids. Full variable domain (missing parts from reference TRBV28 and TRBJ2-5): DVKVTQSSRYLVKRTGEKVFLECVQDMDHENMFWYRQDPGLGLRLIYFSYDVKMKEKGDIPEGYSVSREKKERFSLILESASTNQTSMYLCASSSIETQYFGPGTRLLVL.

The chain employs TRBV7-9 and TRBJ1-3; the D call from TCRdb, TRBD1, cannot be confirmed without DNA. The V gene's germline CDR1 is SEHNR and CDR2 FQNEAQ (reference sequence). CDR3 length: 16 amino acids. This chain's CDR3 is CASSLGQLPSGNTIYF.

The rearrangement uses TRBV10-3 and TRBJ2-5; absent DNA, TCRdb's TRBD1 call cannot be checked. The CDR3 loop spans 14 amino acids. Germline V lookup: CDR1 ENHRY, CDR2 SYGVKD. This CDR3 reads CAIRPGQPSETQYF.

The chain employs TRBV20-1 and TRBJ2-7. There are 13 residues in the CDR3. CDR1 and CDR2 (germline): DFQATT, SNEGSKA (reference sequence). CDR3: CSARDVVSYEQYF.

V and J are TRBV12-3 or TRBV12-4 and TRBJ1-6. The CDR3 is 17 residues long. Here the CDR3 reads CASSSGTGSSYNSPLHF.

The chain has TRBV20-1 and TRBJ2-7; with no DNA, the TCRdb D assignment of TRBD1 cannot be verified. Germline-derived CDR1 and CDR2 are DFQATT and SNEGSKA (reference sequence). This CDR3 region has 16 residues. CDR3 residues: CSARDRPGQDRYEQYF.

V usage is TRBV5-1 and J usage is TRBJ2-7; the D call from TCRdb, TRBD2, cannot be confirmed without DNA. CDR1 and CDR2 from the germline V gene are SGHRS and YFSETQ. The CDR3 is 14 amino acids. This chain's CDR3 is CASRLEEGSYEQYF.

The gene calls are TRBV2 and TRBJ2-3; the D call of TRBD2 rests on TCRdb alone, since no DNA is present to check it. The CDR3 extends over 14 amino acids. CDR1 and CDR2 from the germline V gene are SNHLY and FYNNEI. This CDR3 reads CASSPSGGADTQYF.

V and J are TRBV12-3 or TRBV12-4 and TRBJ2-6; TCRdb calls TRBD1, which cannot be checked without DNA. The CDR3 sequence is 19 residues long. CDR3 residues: CASSSNPGTGTKGANVLTF.

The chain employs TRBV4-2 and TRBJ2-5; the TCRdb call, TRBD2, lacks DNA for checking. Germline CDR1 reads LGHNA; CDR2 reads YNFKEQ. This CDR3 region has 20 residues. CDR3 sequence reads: CASSPFGETGTRIFLETQYF.

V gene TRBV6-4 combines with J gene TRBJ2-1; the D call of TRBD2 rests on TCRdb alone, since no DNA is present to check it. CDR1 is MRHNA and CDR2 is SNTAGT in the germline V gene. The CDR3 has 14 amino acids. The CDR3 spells CASSDTSGANEQFF.

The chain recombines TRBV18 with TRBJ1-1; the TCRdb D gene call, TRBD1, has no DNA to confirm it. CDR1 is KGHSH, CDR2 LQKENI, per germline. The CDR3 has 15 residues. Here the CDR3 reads CASSPPRGVNTEAFF. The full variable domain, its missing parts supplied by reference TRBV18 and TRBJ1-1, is NAGVMQNPRHLVRRRGQEARLRCSPMKGHSHVYWYRQLPEEGLKFMVYLQKENIIDESGMPKERFSAEFPKEGPSILRIQQVVRGDSAAYFCASSPPRGVNTEAFFGQGTRLTVV.

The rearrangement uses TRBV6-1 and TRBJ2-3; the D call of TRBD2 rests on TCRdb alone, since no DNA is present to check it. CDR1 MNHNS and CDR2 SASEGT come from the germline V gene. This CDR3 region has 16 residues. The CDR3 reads CASSSKRGGRTDTQYF.